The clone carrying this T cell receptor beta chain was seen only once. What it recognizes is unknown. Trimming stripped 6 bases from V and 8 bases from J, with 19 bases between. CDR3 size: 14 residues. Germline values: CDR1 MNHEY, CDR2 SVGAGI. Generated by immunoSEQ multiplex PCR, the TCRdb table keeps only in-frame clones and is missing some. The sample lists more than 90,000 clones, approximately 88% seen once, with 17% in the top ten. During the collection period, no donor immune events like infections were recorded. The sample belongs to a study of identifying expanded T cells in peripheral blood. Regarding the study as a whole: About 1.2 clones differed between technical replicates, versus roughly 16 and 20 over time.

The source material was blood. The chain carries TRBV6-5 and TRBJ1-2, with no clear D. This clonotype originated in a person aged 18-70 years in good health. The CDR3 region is CASREGQSLWGYTF. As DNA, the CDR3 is TGTGCCAGCAGGGAAGGGCAATCATTGTGGGGCTACACCTTC.